The 29 T cell receptor beta chains below were found in one sample sequenced in a study of kidney transplant recipient with SARS-CoV-2 infection. TCRdb reprocessed the reads with MiXCR, giving one entry per CDR3 protein. The sample lists 200,000 to 300,000 distinct CDR3 sequences, more than 25% occurring once. Material: a blood sample, obtained at baseline and around day 110 from a kidney transplant recipient. The receptors stem from a male patient between 25 and 40 years old who had COVID-19 and was a kidney transplant recipient. The T cells may partly be graft donor cells.

This clonotype appeared many times. The V and J genes are TRBV20-1 and TRBJ2-1; D is possibly TRBD1 (6 bases). The germline gives CDR1 DFQATT, CDR2 SNEGSKA (reference sequence). The CDR3 is 20 amino acids. V lost 1 base to trimming and J lost 1 base, with 26 bases between them. The CDR3 sequence is CSARAPDVSSHRESYNEQFF. CDR3 coding DNA: TGCAGTGCTAGAGCCCCGGATGTAAGCTCGCACAGGGAATCCTACAATGAGCAGTTCTTC.

This clonotype has ten or more counts. The chain combines TRBV28 with TRBJ2-2; the D gene is possibly TRBD1 (5 bases). V shed 3 bases and J shed 7 bases, with 9 bases lying between them. This CDR3 is built from 13 residues. Germline CDR1 and CDR2: MDHEN and SYDVKM. This CDR3 is CASSFAGIGELFF. The CDR3 bases are TGTGCCAGCAGTTTTGCAGGGATCGGGGAGCTGTTTTTT.

This clonotype appeared many times. The V gene is TRBV6-5, the J gene TRBJ2-3, with 11 bases that match TRBD2. The CDR3 consists of 15 residues. Trimming removed 2 bases from V and 4 bases from J; junction bases left unmatched: 2. From germline, CDR1 is MNHEY and CDR2 SVGAGI. In nucleotides, the CDR3 is TGTGCCAGCAGTTACCTAGCGGGAGGAGCAGATACGCAGTATTTT. It specifies CASSYLAGGADTQYF.

A note on this clonotype: One base away lies a much larger clone, so this may be a sequencing read error. V is TRBV6-5 and J is TRBJ1-2; D remains ambiguous. This CDR3 spans 17 amino acids. V was clipped by 5 bases and J by 4 bases, with 23 bases between them. In germline, CDR1 is MNHEY, CDR2 SVGAGI. The CDR3 region has the DNA TGTGCCAGCAGTGATGGATCAGGTGGGAGAAAGATCTATGGCTACACCTTC. Its protein product is CASSDGSGGRKIYGYTF.

For this clonotype: It may be a read error: a sequence one base away is much more abundant. The chain employs TRBV20-1 and TRBJ1-3; a possible D gene is TRBD1 (5 bases). Trimming left V 5 bases short and J 2 bases short, with 22 bases between. This CDR3 has 17 residues. Germline assignment: CDR1 DFQATT and CDR2 SNEGSKA (reference sequence). The CDR3 loop reads CSAAPQGSFVPGNTIYF. The CDR3 region has the DNA TGCAGTGCTGCACCGCAGGGTTCCTTTGTCCCTGGAAACACCATATATTTT.

This clonotype was seen repeatedly, ten times or more. This chain joins TRBV12-5 and TRBJ1-2, with D perhaps TRBD1 (5 bases). The CDR3 runs 17 residues. Germline V lookup: CDR1 LGHNT, CDR2 FRNRAP. Trimming shortened V by 5 bases and J by 4 bases, and 23 bases separated the two germline ends. This chain's CDR3 is CASGNLALQGKTYGYTF. The CDR3 DNA reads TGTGCTAGTGGTAATCTGGCTTTGCAGGGAAAGACCTATGGCTACACCTTC.

Regarding this clonotype: No conserved phenylalanine or tryptophan ends this CDR3, so it is likely a read error. The limits of the CDR3 on the DNA are not certain, so only TCRdb's listed CDR3 is given. V usage is TRBV12-2 and J usage is TRBJ1-2. TRBV12-2 is reported as a pseudogene. The CDR3 contains 17 residues when both ends are counted. The chain's CDR3 is CASREDETPRKTYGYTL.

This clonotype showed up many times. V is TRBV12-2 and J is TRBJ1-2. TRBV12-2 is reported as a pseudogene. The CDR3 covers 17 residues. Written as DNA, the CDR3 is TGTGCAAGTCGCCTTGGAGAGACTCCACGAAAGACCTATGGCTACACCTTC. Protein: CASRLGETPRKTYGYTF.

Worth noting for this clonotype: Possible read error: a much larger clone is one base away. The rearrangement uses TRBV7-3 and TRBJ2-5; D is perhaps TRBD1 (5 bases). Germline CDR1 is SGHTA and CDR2 is FQGTGA. The CDR3 spans 14 residues. As DNA, the CDR3 is TGTGCCAGCAGCTCCGGCCAGGGTTCGGAGATCCAGTACTTC. Translating it yields CASSSGQGSEIQYF. The complete variable domain, with remaining parts taken from reference TRBV7-3 and TRBJ2-5, reads GAGVSQTPSNKVTEKGKYVELRCDPISGHTALYWYRQSLGQGPEFLIYFQGTGAADDSGLPNDRFFAVRPEGSVSTLKIQRTERGDSAVYLCASSSGQGSEIQYFGPGTRLLVL.

In this sample, this clonotype turned up many times. The chain has TRBV10-1 and TRBJ2-7; D gene uncertain. This CDR3 has 10 amino acids. V was shortened by 11 bases and J by 3 bases, with 8 bases between the two germline ends. CDR1 and CDR2 (germline): WNHNN, SYGVQD (reference sequence). The CDR3 region is CARKSYEQYF. DNA of the CDR3: TGCGCCCGAAAGAGCTACGAGCAGTACTTC.

To note about this clonotype: Mismatch with germline at one junction end may stem from a read error. The gene calls are TRBV7-9 and TRBJ2-2, with a possible D match to TRBD2 (6 bases). Germline loops: CDR1 SEHNR, CDR2 FQNEAQ (reference sequence). CDR3 size: 12 residues. The CDR3 DNA reads TGTGCCAGCAGCTTTAGCGCCGGGGGGCTGTTTTTT. Encoded protein: CASSFSAGGLFF.

The sample holds many counts of this clonotype. The J gene is TRBJ2-4, the V gene TRBV27, with D possibly called TRBD1 or TRBD2 (5 bases each). The end of the DNA fits TRBJ2-7 better, so the J call may be wrong. Germline V lookup: CDR1 MNHEY, CDR2 SMNVEV (reference sequence). The CDR3 consists of 16 residues. The CDR3 protein is CASSLFGDGYSYEQYF. The DNA for the CDR3 is TGTGCCAGCAGTTTATTCGGGGACGGATACTCCTACGAGCAGTACTTC.

This clonotype was observed a handful of times. The chain uses TRBV5-6 and TRBJ2-1, with D perhaps matching TRBD1 (6 bases). The V gene's germline CDR1 is SGHDT and CDR2 YYEEEE. V was cut by 4 bases and J by 4 bases, with 12 bases left in between. The CDR3 sequence is 14 residues long. The CDR3 protein is CASSPPGQYNEQFF. In nucleotides, the CDR3 is TGTGCCAGCAGCCCACCAGGACAGTACAATGAGCAGTTCTTC.

On this clonotype: A read error is possible here, since a much larger clone lies one base away. The gene calls are TRBV5-1 and TRBJ2-2, with TRBD2 as a possible D gene (5 bases). This CDR3 comprises 15 residues. Trimming pared 7 bases from V and 6 bases from J, leaving 19 bases between. Germline V CDR1 and CDR2: SGHRS, YFSETQ. The CDR3 nucleotides read TGCGCCAGCTTTCCGGACGGGGTCGGGGCCGGGGAGCTGTTTTTT. Translating it yields CASFPDGVGAGELFF.

Points on this clonotype: The CDR3 does not end in the conserved phenylalanine or tryptophan, so this is likely a read error. The CDR3 nucleotides are TGCAGTAGTCGGACAGCGAACACTGAAGCTTTCCTT. This translates into CSSRTANTEAFL. The chain couples TRBV20-1 to TRBJ1-1, with a tentative D call TRBD1 (6 bases). The germline CDR1 and CDR2 sequences are DFQATT and SNEGSKA (reference sequence). Trimming removed 8 bases at V and 1 base at J, with 11 bases between. This CDR3 comprises 12 residues.

This clonotype was seen ten or more times. The DNA for the CDR3 is TGTGCCAGCAGTTTTGGGGCTTTTGCTGAAGCTTTCTTT. It yields the protein CASSFGAFAEAFF. The chain carries TRBV6-6 and TRBJ1-1; a weak D match, TRBD1 (5 bases). V lost 4 bases and J lost 6, with 12 bases in between. Looked up from germline, CDR1 is MNHNY and CDR2 is SVGAGI (reference sequence). The CDR3 is 13 residues long.

This clonotype occurred many times. This chain joins TRBV28 and TRBJ2-1; D assignment may be TRBD1 or TRBD2 (5 bases each). CDR3 length equals 14 residues. Germline loops: CDR1 MDHEN, CDR2 SYDVKM. V was pared by 4 bases and J by 7 bases, with 14 bases between. Here the CDR3 reads CASSSSGALNEQFF. The CDR3 coding sequence is TGTGCCAGCAGTTCTTCCGGGGCTTTGAATGAGCAGTTCTTC.

In its sample, this clonotype was seen many times. The chain is built from TRBV4-2 and TRBJ1-1; D unclear. Germline V gives CDR1 LGHNA, CDR2 YNFKEQ. This CDR3 has 12 residues. V shed 4 bases and J shed 6 bases, with 9 bases lying between them. The CDR3 DNA is TGTGCCAGCAGCCCGGAAGGATCTGAAGCTTTCTTT. Translating it yields CASSPEGSEAFF.

About this clonotype itself: A much larger clone lies one base from this, so it may be a read error. The gene calls are TRBV7-8 and TRBJ1-2; D gene ambiguous. The CDR3 spans 17 residues. The V gene's germline CDR1 is SGHVS and CDR2 FQNEAQ. The CDR3 is CAGSMDPFTRKTYGYTF. Here the CDR3 DNA reads TGTGCCGGCAGCATGGATCCGTTTACCCGAAAGACCTATGGCTACACCTTC.

This clonotype was recorded many times. The rearrangement uses TRBV9 and TRBJ1-2; D uncertain. Trimming took 0 bases from V and 1 from J, leaving 10 bases between them. Germline values: CDR1 SGDLS, CDR2 YYNGEE. The CDR3 has 15 residues. DNA for the CDR3: TGTGCCAGCAGCGTAGCTCGAGACGGTAACTATGGCTACACCTTC. Its protein is CASSVARDGNYGYTF.

This clonotype was observed a few times. The chain joins TRBV5-1 to TRBJ2-2, with 8 bases that match TRBD1. With 0 bases clipped from V and 4 bases from J, the junction kept 2 bases outside the gene matches. The CDR3 has 15 residues. Germline values: CDR1 SGHRS, CDR2 YFSETQ. The CDR3 region has the DNA TGCGCCAGCAGCTTGGGACAGGGGAGCACCGGGGAGCTGTTTTTT. Its protein is CASSLGQGSTGELFF. Filled out from reference TRBV5-1 and TRBJ2-2, the complete variable domain reads KAGVTQTPRYLIKTRGQQVTLSCSPISGHRSVSWYQQTPGQGLQFLFEYFSETQRNKGNFPGRFSGRQFSNSRSEMNVSTLELGDSALYLCASSLGQGSTGELFFGEGSRLTVL.

Of note for this clonotype: A read error is possible here, since a much larger clone lies one base away. The chain combines TRBV3-1 with TRBJ1-2; D not certain. V was trimmed by 3 bases and J by 4 bases, leaving 21 bases between them. This CDR3 comprises 17 residues. Germline V CDR1 and CDR2: LGHDT, YNNKEL (reference sequence). The DNA of the CDR3 is TGTGCCAGCAGCCATTTTAACACCCTTCGAAGGACCTATGGCTACACCTTC. Its protein is CASSHFNTLRRTYGYTF.

In this sample, this clonotype turned up many times. V usage is TRBV5-5 and J usage is TRBJ2-3; D may be TRBD2 (6 bases). The CDR3 runs 14 residues. The V gene lost 7 bases and the J gene lost 0 bases, with 12 bases spanning the gap. Germline V CDR1 and CDR2: SGHKS, YYEKEE (reference sequence). DNA for the CDR3: TGTGCCAGCGGGGGTGGGGGGAGCACAGATACGCAGTATTTT. This gives the protein CASGGGGSTDTQYF.

This clonotype was seen ten or more times. V and J are TRBV6-2 or TRBV6-3 and TRBJ1-4; 11 bases map to TRBD1. Germline CDR1 and CDR2: MNHEY and SVGEGT. The CDR3 is 17 amino acids. V lost 2 bases to trimming and J lost 3 bases; unmatched junction nucleotides: 5. The CDR3 DNA reads as TGTGCCAGCAGTTACCCCGGGACAGGGGGATCTAATGAAAAACTGTTTTTT. It specifies CASSYPGTGGSNEKLFF.

Regarding this clonotype: One base away lies a much larger clone, so this may be a sequencing read error. This CDR3 fails to terminate in the conserved phenylalanine or tryptophan, so it likely reflects a read error. The rearrangement joins TRBV20-1 to TRBJ1-2, with 9 bases that match TRBD1. The germline V gene encodes CDR1 DFQATT and CDR2 SNEGSKA (reference sequence). V lost 5 bases, J lost 6 bases, and 10 bases stayed unmatched. CDR3 length: 14 amino acids. CDR3 DNA: TGCAGTGCTCTTCGACAGGGGGTGGTCCATGGCTACACCCTC. It is translated as CSALRQGVVHGYTL.

This clonotype was seen many times. The rearrangement links TRBV1 to TRBJ2-1. TRBV1 is classified as a pseudogene. This CDR3 is built from 17 residues. For the CDR3, the DNA is TGCACCAGCAGCCAAGATCTCAAGGAAATCTCCTACAATGAGCAGTTCTTC. Its translation is CTSSQDLKEISYNEQFF.

Remarks on this clonotype: A much larger clone differs by one base, so this may be a read error. The CDR3 end shows no conserved phenylalanine or tryptophan, and so a read error is likely. The chain employs TRBV5-8 and TRBJ1-2; no firm D call. The V gene lost 6 bases and the J gene lost 4 bases, with 22 bases spanning the gap. This CDR3 is built from 16 residues. The germline V gene encodes CDR1 SGHTS and CDR2 YDEGEE. Written as DNA, the CDR3 is TGTGCCAGCAAATTACCTCATCCACGAAAGACCTATGGCTACACCTAC. Its protein product is CASKLPHPRKTYGYTY.

This clonotype was picked up many times. Written as DNA, the CDR3 is TGTGCAAGTCGCTATGTTTGGACTCCACGAAAGACCTATGGCTACACCTTC. Translating gives CASRYVWTPRKTYGYTF. The rearrangement uses TRBV12-2 and TRBJ1-2. TRBV12-2 is reported as a pseudogene. This CDR3 has 17 amino acids.

As to this clonotype: A much larger clone lies a single base off, so this may be a read error. The V and J genes are TRBV20-1 and TRBJ1-5; weak D call: TRBD1 (5 bases). The CDR3 length is 14 residues. Trimming stripped 3 bases from V and 9 bases from J, with 18 bases between. The V gene's germline CDR1 is DFQATT and CDR2 SNEGSKA (reference sequence). CDR3 sequence (DNA): TGCAGTGCTAGTTCTGCCGGGACCAGAGGGCCCCAGCATTTT. Translated, it gives CSASSAGTRGPQHF.